These 27 T cell receptor beta chains share one sample of origin, sequenced in a study of T cell repertoires in cytomegalovirus infection. TCRdb re-called the reads through MiXCR, storing one row per CDR3 protein. The table includes roughly 150,000 distinct CDR3 sequences, about 25% detected once. Sequences were obtained from PBMCs. All receptors derive from a human donor in good health (CMV status not recorded). Some clones in this sample may be carry-over from other donors' samples.

The rearrangement links TRBV18 to TRBJ1-5; D not resolved. The CDR3 has 15 amino acids. The V end lost 2 bases, the J end lost 0 bases, and 8 bases lay between the germline ends. CDR1 and CDR2 from the germline V gene are KGHSH and LQKENI. CDR3 DNA sequence: TGTGCCAGCTCACCATCCCAAGATAGCAATCAGCCCCAGCATTTT. This gives the protein CASSPSQDSNQPQHF.

The gene calls are TRBV18 and TRBJ1-3; the D gene is possibly TRBD1 (6 bases). Trimming removed 3 bases from V and 2 bases from J, with 11 bases in between. CDR1 is KGHSH and CDR2 is LQKENI in the germline V gene. The CDR3 totals 15 residues. This chain's CDR3 is CASSPTGGPGNTIYF. The CDR3 bases are TGTGCCAGCTCACCGACAGGAGGGCCTGGAAACACCATATATTTT. Complete variable domain (other parts from reference TRBV18 and TRBJ1-3): NAGVMQNPRHLVRRRGQEARLRCSPMKGHSHVYWYRQLPEEGLKFMVYLQKENIIDESGMPKERFSAEFPKEGPSILRIQQVVRGDSAAYFCASSPTGGPGNTIYFGEGSWLTVV.

This clonotype has a single count. A much larger clone lies one base from this, so it may be a read error. The rearrangement links TRBV7-2 to TRBJ2-4; 8 positions match TRBD1. Germline CDR1 reads SGHTA; CDR2 reads FQGNSA. The V and J ends lost 4 bases and 1 base, in that order; junction bases with no gene match: 9. The CDR3 loop spans 17 amino acids. CDR3 sequence: CASSSPDRAVAKNIQYF. CDR3 sequence (DNA): TGTGCCAGCAGCTCCCCGGACAGGGCGGTGGCCAAAAACATTCAGTACTTC.

This chain links TRBV6-1 with TRBJ1-1; TRBD1 matches 9 bases. Per the germline V gene, CDR1 is MNHNS and CDR2 is SASEGT. V shed 6 bases, J shed 6 bases, and the junction held 8 bases outside the gene matches. This CDR3 comprises 14 residues. Here the CDR3 reads CASRVDRGKSEAFF. CDR3 bases: TGTGCCAGCAGAGTGGACAGGGGAAAGTCTGAAGCTTTCTTT.

The V call is TRBV20-1, the J call TRBJ1-1; no reliable D call. Trimming left V 8 bases short and J 1 base short, with 11 bases between. CDR1 and CDR2 (germline): DFQATT, SNEGSKA (reference sequence). CDR3 length: 12 residues. In DNA, the CDR3 is TGCAGTCAACCCCGGGGGAACACTGAAGCTTTCTTT. This encodes CSQPRGNTEAFF.

V gene TRBV20-1 combines with J gene TRBJ2-2, with 12 positions matching TRBD2. This CDR3 comprises 18 residues. Unmatched junction bases numbered 9, after V lost 1 base and J lost 3 bases. Germline CDR1 is DFQATT and CDR2 is SNEGSKA (reference sequence). DNA for the CDR3: TGCAGTGCTAGAGGACTAGCGGGAGAGGCTATCGACACCGGGGAGCTGTTTTTT. Translating gives CSARGLAGEAIDTGELFF.

This clonotype was recorded a few times. The chain carries TRBV2 and TRBJ1-5; TRBD1 might be the D (6 bases). The V gene's germline CDR1 is SNHLY and CDR2 FYNNEI. CDR3 length equals 14 residues. The germline V and J ends were trimmed by 2 bases and 6 bases, with 11 bases remaining between them. The chain's CDR3 is CASSEKTGLQPQHF. The CDR3 DNA reads as TGTGCCAGCAGTGAAAAGACAGGTCTTCAGCCCCAGCATTTT.

The chain employs TRBV7-9 and TRBJ2-3; 9 positions agree with TRBD2. V lost 4 bases and J lost 3; bases outside the gene matches: 5. The germline V gene has CDR1 SEHNR and CDR2 FQNEAQ (reference sequence). This CDR3 has 15 residues. As DNA, the CDR3 is TGTGCCAGCAGCTACAGCGGGAGGTTGACAGATACGCAGTATTTT. Its translation: CASSYSGRLTDTQYF.

This clonotype was counted between two and nine times. The rearrangement joins TRBV20-1 to TRBJ2-3, with 7 bases fitting TRBD2. Germline V gene lookup returns CDR1 DFQATT and CDR2 SNEGSKA (reference sequence). CDR3 size: 14 residues. J was trimmed by 3 bases and V by 3 bases; bases with no gene match: 6. The CDR3 DNA sequence: TGCAGTGCTAGTCCCCTAGCGGCGACAGATACGCAGTATTTT. It translates to CSASPLAATDTQYF.

This clonotype appeared many times. V is TRBV4-1 and J is TRBJ2-5, with a weak D call TRBD2 (6 bases). The CDR3 sequence is 15 residues long. CDR1 MGHRA and CDR2 YSYEKL come from the germline V gene. V was pared by 2 bases and J by 0 bases, with 10 bases between. The CDR3 nucleotides read TGCGCCAGCAGCCAATCCGGGGGTTACCAAGAGACCCAGTACTTC. Residues: CASSQSGGYQETQYF.

This clonotype was detected a few times. The genes are TRBV12-3 or TRBV12-4 and TRBJ2-7; 11 positions match TRBD1. V lost 6 bases to trimming and J lost 3 bases; unmatched junction nucleotides: 7. The CDR3 contains 15 residues. The CDR3 sequence is CASRDSGTGGYEQYF. The CDR3 DNA sequence: TGTGCCAGCAGAGACTCCGGGACAGGGGGCTACGAGCAGTACTTC.

This clonotype was counted at least ten times. The chain joins TRBV7-8 to TRBJ2-5; TRBD2 matches at 7 bases. The V gene's germline CDR1 is SGHVS and CDR2 FQNEAQ. The CDR3 totals 16 residues. V lost 5 bases, J lost 5 bases, and 14 bases stayed unmatched. CDR3 amino acids: CASSALAGASEETQYF. CDR3 nucleotide sequence: TGTGCCAGCAGCGCCCTGGCGGGAGCCTCGGAGGAGACCCAGTACTTC. Variable domain in full (rest from reference TRBV7-8 and TRBJ2-5): GAGVSQSPRYKVAKRGQDVALRCDPISGHVSLFWYQQALGQGPEFLTYFQNEAQLDKSGLPSDRFFAERPEGSVSTLKIQRTQQEDSAVYLCASSALAGASEETQYFGPGTRLLVL.

The chain employs TRBV7-2 and TRBJ2-7; D possibly uses TRBD1 or TRBD2 (5 bases each). Trimming took off 2 bases at V and 0 bases at J, with 8 bases between the two ends. The CDR3 extends over 14 amino acids. Germline V gives CDR1 SGHTA, CDR2 FQGNSA. The CDR3, as DNA: TGTGCCAGCAGCTTAAGGGACCACTCCTACGAGCAGTACTTC. Translating it yields CASSLRDHSYEQYF.

The J gene is TRBJ2-4, the V gene TRBV28, with TRBD2 matching 7 bases. Unmatched junction bases numbered 8, after V lost 6 bases and J lost 0 bases. The CDR3 covers 16 residues. Germline V lookup: CDR1 MDHEN, CDR2 SYDVKM. As DNA, the CDR3 is TGTGCCAGCAGGCGTCGGGACTACTTAGCCAAAAACATTCAGTACTTC. Protein: CASRRRDYLAKNIQYF.

This clonotype was counted many times. V and J are TRBV7-2 and TRBJ2-1; unclear D gene. CDR1 and CDR2 (germline): SGHTA, FQGNSA. This CDR3 has 13 amino acids. The V end lost 1 base, the J end lost 2 bases, and 3 bases lay between the germline ends. The CDR3, as DNA: TGTGCCAGCAGCTTAGAGGCCTACAATGAGCAGTTCTTC. Amino acids: CASSLEAYNEQFF.

This clonotype was picked up a small number of times. In DNA form, the CDR3 reads TGCAGCGTTGAGGAAGGAAAACTGTTTTTT. The encoded protein is CSVEEGKLFF. The chain recombines TRBV29-1 with TRBJ1-4; no firm D call. Per the germline V gene, CDR1 is SQVTM and CDR2 is ANQGSEA. CDR3 length equals 10 residues. The germline V and J ends were trimmed by 3 bases and 10 bases, with 6 bases remaining between them.

This clonotype was seen many times. The chain combines TRBV7-2 with TRBJ2-3; D call uncertain. The CDR3 has 13 residues. V was shortened by 6 bases and J by 4 bases, with 11 bases between the two germline ends. Germline CDR1 SGHTA, CDR2 FQGNSA. The CDR3 loop is CASRTRVSDTQYF. For the CDR3, the DNA is TGTGCCAGCAGGACTCGGGTGTCAGATACGCAGTATTTT.

CDR3 in amino acids: CASSIGGAETQYF. The CDR3 nucleotides are TGTGCCAGTAGTATAGGGGGCGCGGAGACCCAGTACTTC. This chain joins TRBV19 and TRBJ2-5; D is possibly TRBD1 (5 bases). Germline V gene sequence: CDR1 LNHDA, CDR2 SQIVND (reference sequence). Between the trimmed V and J ends, which lost 1 base and 5 bases, there was a span of 8 bases. This CDR3 is built from 13 residues.

This clonotype was seen ten or more times. CDR3 coding DNA: TGTGCCAGCAGCTCCCCTTCCTCAATAAACAATGAGCAGTTCTTC. As protein: CASSSPSSINNEQFF. The chain couples TRBV7-2 to TRBJ2-1; no definite D call. The CDR3 contains 15 residues. The germline V gene has CDR1 SGHTA and CDR2 FQGNSA. V was pared by 4 bases and J by 5 bases, with 15 bases between.

This clonotype was picked up many times. V is TRBV7-2 and J is TRBJ1-5, with D perhaps TRBD1 (5 bases). This CDR3 comprises 15 residues. V shed 6 bases and J shed 4 bases, with 16 bases lying between them. Germline CDR1 reads SGHTA; CDR2 reads FQGNSA. The CDR3 sequence is CASRDGQGLNQPQHF. In nucleotides, the CDR3 is TGTGCCAGCAGGGACGGGCAGGGACTAAATCAGCCCCAGCATTTT.

Notes on this clonotype: A much larger clone is a single base away; this may be a read error. The V call is TRBV7-2, the J call TRBJ2-7; D ambiguous. CDR3 length: 13 residues. From germline, CDR1 is SGHTA and CDR2 FQGNSA. Trimming took off 2 bases at V and 8 bases at J, with 13 bases between the two ends. The CDR3: CASSLSTQYKQYF. The CDR3 DNA is TGTGCCAGCAGCTTAAGCACCCAGTACAAGCAGTACTTC.

The V gene is TRBV5-1, the J gene TRBJ2-1, with 12 bases fitting TRBD2. The CDR3 is 16 residues long. CDR1 and CDR2 from the germline V gene are SGHRS and YFSETQ. V lost 2 bases to trimming and J lost 9 bases; unmatched junction nucleotides: 9. The CDR3: CASSLGSSGGAAEQFF. As DNA, the CDR3 is TGCGCCAGCAGCTTAGGGTCTAGCGGGGGGGCGGCTGAGCAGTTCTTC.

Remarks on this clonotype: This sequence may be a read error, since a much larger clone differs from it by one base. This sequence joins TRBV7-3 and TRBJ2-3, with 14 bases fitting TRBD2. CDR1 is SGHTA, CDR2 FQGTGA, per germline. Losses at the gene ends were 8 bases for V and 1 base for J; bases not matched to a gene: 8. The CDR3 has 17 amino acids. For the CDR3, the DNA is TGTGCCAGCGGCCCAGGGACTAGCGGGGGAGGCACAGATACGCAGTATTTT. Encoded protein: CASGPGTSGGGTDTQYF.

This clonotype was seen at least ten times. This chain connects TRBV12-3 or TRBV12-4 to TRBJ2-1, with 7 bases identical to TRBD2. J gave up 3 bases and V 4 bases, and 9 bases lay outside the gene matches. This CDR3 has 16 amino acids. CDR3 loop: CASSSGGGVIYNEQFF. In DNA form, the CDR3 reads TGTGCCAGCAGTTCAGGTGGGGGGGTGATCTACAATGAGCAGTTCTTC.

The J gene is TRBJ2-2, the V gene TRBV7-2; D gene uncertain. Germline CDR1 and CDR2: SGHTA and FQGNSA. This CDR3 region has 13 residues. Trimming removed 3 bases from V and 8 bases from J, with 10 bases in between. Written as DNA, the CDR3 is TGTGCCAGCAGCTTCCCCGAACCGGGGGAGCTGTTTTTT. This encodes CASSFPEPGELFF.

The genes are TRBV28 and TRBJ1-1; the match to TRBD1 covers 7 bases. CDR1 and CDR2 (germline): MDHEN, SYDVKM. Unmatched junction bases numbered 11, after V lost 3 bases and J lost 1 base. The CDR3 loop spans 17 amino acids. CDR3 DNA: TGTGCCAGCAGTTTCTCCCGACAGGGAAGGAGGAACACTGAAGCTTTCTTT. It yields the protein CASSFSRQGRRNTEAFF.

This clonotype was picked up a small number of times. The chain is built from TRBV25-1 and TRBJ2-7; perhaps TRBD2 as D (5 bases). V gave up 3 bases and J gave up 3 bases, with 12 bases separating them. Per the germline V gene, CDR1 is MGHDK and CDR2 is SYGVNS. CDR3 length: 14 amino acids. CDR3 sequence: CASSDSGIHYEQYF. DNA for the CDR3: TGTGCCAGCAGTGATTCCGGGATTCACTACGAGCAGTACTTC.